A selection of T cell receptor beta chains follows, all from one sample in a study of blood T cell repertoires in COVID-19. The table came from immunoSEQ multiplex PCR; TCRdb's copy has only in-frame clones and leaves some out. The data hold about 370,000 clones, with 80% to 90% observed a single time. The source material was PBMCs or T cells enriched from blood (not recorded which). All receptors derive from a man aged 18 to 29 who had recovered from COVID-19. Both conserved end residues are part of each CDR3. A D gene is named only where the DNA matches it firmly. Only some rows state a clone size, as once, few, many or a class for expanded clones.

d_call j_call clone_size v_call cdr3_nt cdr3_aa
. TRBJ1-3 . TRBV9 TGTGCCAGCAGCGTAGGTTCAATCTCTGGAAACACCATATATTTT CASSVGSISGNTIYF
TRBD1 TRBJ1-2 few TRBV7-8 TGTGCCAGCAGCGGCGTACCGGGACAGGGGGCTTATGGCTACACCTTC CASSGVPGQGAYGYTF
. TRBJ2-7 . TRBV3-1/TRBV3-2 TGTGCCAGCAGCCAAGATACAGTAGCAGGGACCTACGAGCAGTACTTC CASSQDTVAGTYEQYF
TRBD2 TRBJ2-5 once TRBV7-9 TGTGCCAGCAGCCCACAAATTCTAGCGGGAGGGCCAGAGACCCAGTACTTC CASSPQILAGGPETQYF
. TRBJ2-5 . TRBV27 TGTGCCAGCAGTTTCCCGGGAGCAAAAGAGACCCAGTACTTC CASSFPGAKETQYF
TRBD1 TRBJ1-1 . TRBV11-1 TGTGCCAGCAGCCAGGGACAGGGGGCCGGCGAAGCTTTCTTT CASSQGQGAGEAFF
TRBD2 TRBJ2-5 . TRBV3-1/TRBV3-2 TGTGCCAGCAGCCAAGAGGTAGCGGGGACGATGGGGACCCAGTACTTC CASSQEVAGTMGTQYF
. TRBJ2-3 . TRBV6-6 TGTGCCAGCAGAACTACAGATACGCAGTATTTT CASRTTDTQYF
. TRBJ2-5 . TRBV5-1 TGCGCCAGCAGCTTGGTTCTTTACAGGGTTGAGACCCAGTACTTC CASSLVLYRVETQYF
. TRBJ1-1 once TRBV10-1 TGCGCCAGCAGTGGAGGACAGAACATGAACACTGAAGCTTTCTTT CASSGGQNMNTEAFF
. TRBJ1-2 . TRBV5-1 TGCGCCAGCAGTTATCTTATAGGGGGAAACTATGGCTACACCTTC CASSYLIGGNYGYTF
. TRBJ2-1 . TRBV7-2 TGTGCCAGCAGCTTAGACAGGGGAGGTAATGAGCAGTTCTTC CASSLDRGGNEQFF